This is a list of T cell receptor beta chains from one sample in a study of blood T cell repertoires in COVID-19. Measured with immunoSEQ multiplex PCR; TCRdb has only the in-frame clones, and not every one. Of approximately 150,000 clones listed, nearly 90% are singletons. Sequencing input: peripheral blood. The receptors here all came from a man aged 65 to 79 with acute or convalescent COVID-19. CDR3s include the opening cysteine and the closing phenylalanine or tryptophan. D genes are given only for firm matches. Clone size is not always given. Where it is, it says once, few, many or a class for expanded clones.

j_gene,v_gene,d_gene,len,abundance,CDR3aa,CDR3nt
TRBJ1-2,TRBV6-1,TRBD1,15,once,CASSHRQGALDGYTF,TGTGCCAGCAGCCACCGACAGGGCGCTTTGGATGGCTACACCTTC
TRBJ1-2,TRBV6-6,TRBD1,16,NA,CASSYPARGGDYGYTF,TGTGCCAGCAGTTACCCTGCCCGAGGGGGCGACTATGGCTACACCTTC
TRBJ2-7,TRBV9,TRBD1,16,NA,CASSVGYGTGYHEQYF,TGTGCCAGCAGCGTAGGTTACGGGACAGGGTACCACGAGCAGTACTTC
TRBJ2-3,TRBV2,NA,16,NA,CASSAWSSGSTDTQYF,TGTGCCAGCAGTGCCTGGAGCAGCGGTAGCACAGATACGCAGTATTTT
TRBJ1-5,TRBV9,NA,14,NA,CASSKGQLNQPQHF,TGTGCCAGCAGCAAAGGACAGCTCAATCAGCCCCAGCATTTT
TRBJ1-2,TRBV7-9,TRBD1,15,NA,CASSTWTGTNYGYTF,TGTGCCAGCAGCACCTGGACAGGGACTAACTATGGCTACACCTTC
TRBJ1-4,TRBV4-1,NA,15,once,CASSNFGVTNEKLFF,TGCGCCAGCAGCAATTTCGGGGTAACTAATGAAAAACTGTTTTTT
TRBJ2-5,TRBV29-1,NA,13,NA,CSVEGAGVETQYF,TGCAGCGTTGAAGGGGCGGGTGTGGAGACCCAGTACTTC
TRBJ2-2,TRBV12-3/TRBV12-4,NA,12,NA,CASRPGTGELFF,TGTGCCAGCAGGCCCGGGACAGGGGAGCTGTTTTTT
TRBJ2-3,TRBV9,TRBD2,16,few,CASSVAAGGPTDTQYF,TGTGCCAGCAGCGTAGCCGCGGGGGGGCCAACAGATACGCAGTATTTT
TRBJ2-7,TRBV5-4,NA,14,NA,CASSKSGQGGEQYF,TGTGCCAGCAGCAAATCCGGGCAGGGAGGCGAGCAGTACTTC
TRBJ1-6,TRBV15,TRBD1,15,NA,CATSFGTGNHSPLHF,TGTGCCACCAGCTTTGGGACAGGGAATCACTCACCCCTCCACTTT
TRBJ2-1,TRBV18,NA,18,NA,CASSPALWGEISYNEQFF,TGTGCCAGCTCACCGGCCCTGTGGGGAGAGATCTCCTACAATGAGCAGTTCTTC
TRBJ1-5,TRBV6-5,TRBD1,15,once,CASSYSGQLNQPQHF,TGTGCCAGCAGTTACTCGGGACAGCTCAATCAGCCCCAGCATTTT
TRBJ2-5,TRBV9,NA,14,NA,CASSGHGGTETQYF,TGTGCCAGCAGCGGACACGGCGGGACGGAGACCCAGTACTTC
TRBJ2-5,TRBV19,TRBD1,14,NA,CASSRNRGQGTQYF,TGTGCCAGTAGTAGAAACAGGGGGCAGGGGACCCAGTACTTC
TRBJ1-2,TRBV5-5,NA,16,NA,CASSLDLGSGIYGYTF,TGTGCCAGCAGCTTGGACCTCGGATCAGGTATCTATGGCTACACCTTC
TRBJ1-4,TRBV28,NA,15,NA,CASSPSGKGNEKLFF,TGTGCCAGCAGTCCCAGCGGGAAGGGGAATGAAAAACTGTTTTTT
TRBJ1-3,TRBV12-3/TRBV12-4,NA,12,NA,CASRLSGNTIYF,TGTGCCAGCCGACTCTCTGGAAACACCATATATTTT
TRBJ1-3,TRBV30,NA,14,NA,CAWSVGASGNTIYF,TGTGCCTGGAGTGTAGGGGCCTCTGGAAACACCATATATTTT
TRBJ2-1,TRBV9,TRBD2,17,NA,CASSVDGLAGNLDEQFF,TGTGCCAGCAGCGTCGACGGACTAGCGGGAAATCTTGATGAGCAGTTCTTC
TRBJ1-2,TRBV12-5,NA,16,NA,CASGLVRSSRIHGYTF,TGTGCTAGTGGTTTGGTTAGGTCCTCTAGGATCCATGGCTACACCTTC